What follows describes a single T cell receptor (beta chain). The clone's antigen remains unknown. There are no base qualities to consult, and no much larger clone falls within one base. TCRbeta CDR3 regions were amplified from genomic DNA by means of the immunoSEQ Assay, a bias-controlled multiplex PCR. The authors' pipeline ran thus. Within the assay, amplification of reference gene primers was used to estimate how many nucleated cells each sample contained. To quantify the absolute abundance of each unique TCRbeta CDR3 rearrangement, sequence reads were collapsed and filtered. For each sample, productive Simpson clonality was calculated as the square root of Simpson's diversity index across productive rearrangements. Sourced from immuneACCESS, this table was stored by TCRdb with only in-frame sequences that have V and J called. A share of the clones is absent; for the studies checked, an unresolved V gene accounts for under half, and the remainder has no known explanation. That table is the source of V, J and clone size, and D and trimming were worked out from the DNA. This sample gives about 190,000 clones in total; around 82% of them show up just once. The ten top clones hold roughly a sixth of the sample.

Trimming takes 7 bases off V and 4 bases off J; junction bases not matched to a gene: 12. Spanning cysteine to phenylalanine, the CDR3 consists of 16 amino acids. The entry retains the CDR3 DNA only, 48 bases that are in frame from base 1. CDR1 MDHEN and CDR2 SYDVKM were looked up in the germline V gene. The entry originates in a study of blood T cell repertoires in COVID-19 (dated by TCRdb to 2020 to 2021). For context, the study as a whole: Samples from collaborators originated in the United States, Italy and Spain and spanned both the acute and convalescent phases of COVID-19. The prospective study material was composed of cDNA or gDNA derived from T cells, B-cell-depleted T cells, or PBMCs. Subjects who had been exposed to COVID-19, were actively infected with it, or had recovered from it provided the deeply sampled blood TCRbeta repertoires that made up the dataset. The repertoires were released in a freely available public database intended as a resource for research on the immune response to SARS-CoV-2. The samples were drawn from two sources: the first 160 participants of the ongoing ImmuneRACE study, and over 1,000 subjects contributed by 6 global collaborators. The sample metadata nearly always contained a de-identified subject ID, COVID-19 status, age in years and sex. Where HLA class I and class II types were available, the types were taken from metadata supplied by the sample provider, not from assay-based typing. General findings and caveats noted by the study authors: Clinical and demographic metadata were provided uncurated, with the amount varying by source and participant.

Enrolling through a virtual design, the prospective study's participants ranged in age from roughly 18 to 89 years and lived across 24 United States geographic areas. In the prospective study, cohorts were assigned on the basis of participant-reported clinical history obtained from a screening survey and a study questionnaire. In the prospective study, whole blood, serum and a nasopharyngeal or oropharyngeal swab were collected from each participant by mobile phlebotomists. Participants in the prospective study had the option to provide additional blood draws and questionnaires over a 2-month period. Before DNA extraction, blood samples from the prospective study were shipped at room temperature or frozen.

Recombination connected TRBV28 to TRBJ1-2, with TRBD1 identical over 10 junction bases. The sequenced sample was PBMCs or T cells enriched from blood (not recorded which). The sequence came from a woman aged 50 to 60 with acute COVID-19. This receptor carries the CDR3 CASNSPGGQGSYGYTF. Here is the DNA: TGTGCCAGCAATAGTCCCGGGGGACAGGGGTCCTATGGCTACACCTTC.